This TCR beta chain was found in a study of molecular identifiers for immune sequencing clone quantification. Study overall: In replicates, the authors split RNA from approximately 22,000 or 94,000 naive CD8 cells five ways and sequenced four.

V was pared by 3 bases and J by 4 bases, with 9 bases between. The CDR3 has 13 amino acids. The V gene's germline CDR1 is MNHEY and CDR2 SMNVEV (reference sequence). Previously published methods and listed TCR primers were used for the bulk TCR libraries. TCRdb itself ran the PCR reads through MiXCR, one entry per CDR3 protein. The sample yields approximately 37,000 distinct CDR3 sequences, roughly 21% seen once. Sorting defined naive CD8 T cells as CD8+CD4-CCR7+CD45RA+. This clonotype appeared many times. The chain carries TRBV27 and TRBJ1-2; D might be TRBD1 (5 bases). The sequenced sample consisted of naive CD8+ T cells from blood, with Jurkat cell RNA spiked in. The subset was: FACS-sorted CD8+CD4-CCR7+CD45RA+ naive T cells. The origin of this receptor is a human donor in good health. Some libraries in this study had Jurkat cell RNA spiked in. CDR3 coding DNA: TGTGCCAGCAGTTTTGAGGGGACCTATGGCTACACCTTC. This sequence encodes CASSFEGTYGYTF.